Following are 5 T cell receptor beta chains from one sample sequenced in a study of neurological immune-mediated disorders. TCRdb reprocessed the 5' RACE reads via MiXCR and lists one record per CDR3 protein. The data show roughly 100,000 distinct CDR3 sequences, with roughly 3.5% seen just once and 5% to 7.5% held by the top ten. What was sequenced was PBMCs. These receptors came from a woman aged 18-35 years with multiple sclerosis.

On this clonotype: This may stem from a read error, because a much larger clone lies one nucleotide away. The chain is built from TRBV5-5 and TRBJ2-7, with D maybe TRBD1 (5 bases). The CDR3 runs to 13 residues. Germline CDR1 SGHKS, CDR2 YYEKEE (reference sequence). Trimming pared 4 bases from V and 2 bases from J, leaving 10 bases between. CDR3 DNA sequence: TGTGCCAGCAGCATAAAGGGGACCTACGAGCAGTACTTC. Amino acids: CASSIKGTYEQYF.

This clonotype was recorded a few times. Here the CDR3 reads CAISERSTGPQETQYF. In nucleotides, the CDR3 is TGTGCCATCAGTGAGAGAAGTACAGGGCCCCAAGAGACCCAGTACTTC. This chain uses TRBV10-3 with TRBJ2-5; the D gene is possibly TRBD1 (6 bases). Trimming pared 2 bases from V and 1 base from J, leaving 14 bases between. CDR3 length equals 16 residues. Germline CDR1 reads ENHRY; CDR2 reads SYGVKD.

This clonotype was detected many times. The V call is TRBV7-2, the J call TRBJ2-1; D gene uncertain. From germline, CDR1 is SGHTA and CDR2 FQGNSA. The CDR3 runs 12 residues. The V and J ends lost 1 base and 12 bases respectively, with 10 bases between them. The CDR3 DNA follows: TGTGCCAGCAGCTTAGATTCGGGTAGGCAGTTCTTC. Its protein is CASSLDSGRQFF.

Many counts were recorded for this clonotype. The chain is built from TRBV12-3 or TRBV12-4 and TRBJ1-1; D may be TRBD1 (5 bases). V lost 5 bases to trimming and J lost 2 bases, with 15 bases between them. This CDR3 is 15 amino acids long. CDR3 nucleotides: TGTGCCAGCAGTCTCGGGGGGACGATAAACACTGAAGCTTTCTTT. Its translation: CASSLGGTINTEAFF.

The table lists this clonotype with many counts. The chain is built from TRBV5-1 and TRBJ1-2; 10 bases are shared with TRBD1. The V gene's germline CDR1 is SGHRS and CDR2 YFSETQ. CDR3 size: 17 residues. V shed 7 bases, J shed 8 bases, and the junction held 20 bases outside the gene matches. CDR3 sequence (DNA): TGCGCCAGCCGCCTGATTGGCAATACGGACAGGGGGAAAGGCTACACCTTC. Encoded protein: CASRLIGNTDRGKGYTF.